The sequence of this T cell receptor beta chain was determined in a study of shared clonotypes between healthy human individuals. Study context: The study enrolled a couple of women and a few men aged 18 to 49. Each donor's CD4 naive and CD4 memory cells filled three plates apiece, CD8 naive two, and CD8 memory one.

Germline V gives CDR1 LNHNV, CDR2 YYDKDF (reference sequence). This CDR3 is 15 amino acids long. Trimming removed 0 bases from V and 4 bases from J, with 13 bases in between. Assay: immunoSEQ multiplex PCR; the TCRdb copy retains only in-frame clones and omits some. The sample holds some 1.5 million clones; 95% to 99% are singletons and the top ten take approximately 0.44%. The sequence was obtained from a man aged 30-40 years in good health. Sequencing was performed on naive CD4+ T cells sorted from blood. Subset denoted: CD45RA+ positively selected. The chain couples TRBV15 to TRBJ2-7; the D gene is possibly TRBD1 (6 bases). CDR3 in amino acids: CATSRDKQGGYEQYF. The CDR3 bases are TGTGCCACCAGCAGAGATAAACAGGGTGGGTACGAGCAGTACTTC.